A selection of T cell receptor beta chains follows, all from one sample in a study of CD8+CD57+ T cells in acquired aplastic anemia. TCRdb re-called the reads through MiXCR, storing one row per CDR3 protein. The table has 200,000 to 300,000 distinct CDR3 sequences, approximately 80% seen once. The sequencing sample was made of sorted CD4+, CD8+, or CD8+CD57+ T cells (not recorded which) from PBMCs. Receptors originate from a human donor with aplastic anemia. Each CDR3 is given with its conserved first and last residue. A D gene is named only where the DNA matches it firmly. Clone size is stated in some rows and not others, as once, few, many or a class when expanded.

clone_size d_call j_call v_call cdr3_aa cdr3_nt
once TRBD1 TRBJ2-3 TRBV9 CASSVDGTGGSEYF TGTGCCAGCAGCGTAGATGGGACAGGGGGATCCGAGTATTTT
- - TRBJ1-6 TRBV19 CASTEQSSYSPLHF TGTGCCAGCACTGAACAGTCCTCATATTCACCCCTCCACTTT
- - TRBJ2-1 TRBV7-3 CASSLDLRANTEAFF TGTGCCAGCAGCTTAGATCTGAGAGCGAACACTGAAGCTTTCTTC
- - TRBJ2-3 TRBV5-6 CASSLSVRDTKYF TGTGCCAGCAGCTTATCCGTCAGGGATACGAAGTATTTT
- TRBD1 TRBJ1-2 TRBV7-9 CASSLLDRAVEKLYTF TGTGCCAGCAGCTTACTTGACAGGGCGGTCGAAAAACTGTACACCTTC
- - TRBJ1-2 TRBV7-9 CASSLVPAGLYTF TGTGCCAGCAGCTTAGTCCCCGCGGGGCTGTACACCTTC
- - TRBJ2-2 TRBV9 CASSEDPDTGGLRTPGELFF TGCGCCAGCAGCGAAGATCCTGATACGGGGGGCTTGCGAACACCAGGGGAGCTGTTTTTT
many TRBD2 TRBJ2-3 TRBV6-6 CATDGGAGDTQYF TGTGCCACCGACGGGGGGGCCGGAGATACGCAGTATTTT
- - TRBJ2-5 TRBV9 CASSVESSVETQYF TGTGCCAGCAGCGTAGAATCTAGCGTGGAGACCCAGTACTTC
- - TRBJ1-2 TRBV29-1 CSVPEKHGYTF TGCAGCGTTCCGGAGAAGCATGGCTACACCTTC
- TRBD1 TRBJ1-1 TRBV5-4 CASSVSNGQGGNTEAFF TGTGCCAGCAGCGTTAGTAACGGACAGGGAGGAAACACTGAAGCTTTCTTT
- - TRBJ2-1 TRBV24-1 CATSDWANEQFF TGTGCGACCAGTGATTGGGCCAATGAGCAGTTCTTC
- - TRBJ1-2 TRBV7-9 CASSFADNQYGYPF TGTGCCAGCAGCTTCGCGGATAACCAGTATGGCTACCCCTTC
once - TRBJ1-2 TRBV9 CASSVNQNSDNEHTF TGTGCCAGCAGCGTAAACCAGAACTCCGACAATGAGCACACCTTC
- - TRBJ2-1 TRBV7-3 CASSLRPGAEETQF TGTGCCAGCAGCTTGAGGCCAGGCGCGGAAGAGACCCAGTTC
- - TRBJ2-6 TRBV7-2 CASSLGRPSYDNVLTF TGTGCCAGCAGCTTAGGCCGTCCCTCCTACGATAACGTGCTGACTTTC
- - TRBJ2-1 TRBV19 CASSIARGTLSEQFF TGTGCCAGTAGTATAGCTCGCGGAACCTTAAGTGAGCAGTTCTTC
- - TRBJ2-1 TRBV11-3 CASSFAQRDEQFF TGTGCCAGCAGCTTCGCTCAGAGAGATGAGCAGTTCTTC
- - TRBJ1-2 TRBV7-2 CASSLAGDGDECGYTF TGTGCCAGCAGCTTGGCAGGGGACGGCGACGAATGCGGCTACACCTTC
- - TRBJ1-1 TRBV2 CASSVARGSTEAFF TGTGCCAGCAGTGTGGCCAGGGGTAGTACTGAAGCTTTCTTT
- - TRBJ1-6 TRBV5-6 CASSLAGNTDDNSPLHF TGTGCCAGCAGCTTGGCCGGGAACACAGACGATAATTCGCCCCTCCACTTT
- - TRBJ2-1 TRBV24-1 CATSDRGQYNYNEQFF TGTGCCACCAGTGACCGAGGACAGTACAATTACAATGAGCAGTTCTTC
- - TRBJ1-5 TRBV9 CASSLGGDTRTQHF TGTGCCAGCAGCTTAGGGGGGGACACCCGCACGCAGCATTTT
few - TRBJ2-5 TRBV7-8 CASSLAREPETQYF TGTGCCAGCAGCTTAGCCAGAGAGCCCGAGACGCAGTATTTC
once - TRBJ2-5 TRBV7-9 CATSTDTGQAPQHF TGTGCCACCAGCACCGACACGGGGCAAGCACCCCAGCACTTC
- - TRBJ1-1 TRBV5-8 CASSSDPEAFF TGTGCCAGCAGCTCTGACCCTGAAGCTTTCTTT
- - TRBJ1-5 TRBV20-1 CSARGPPGNQPQHF TGCAGTGCTAGAGGGCCCCCGGGCAATCAGCCCCAGCATTTT
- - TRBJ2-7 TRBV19 CASSIDPTSEQYF TGTGCCAGTAGTATTGACCCAACCAGCGAGCAGTACTTC
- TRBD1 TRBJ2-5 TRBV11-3 CASSLGQTGGETRYF TGTGCCAGCAGCTTGGGACAGACAGGGGGAGAGACCCGGTACTTC
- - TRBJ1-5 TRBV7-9 CASSPMSSSNQPQHF TGTGCCAGCAGCCCTATGTCCAGCAGCAATCAGCCCCAGCATTTT
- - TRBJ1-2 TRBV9 CASSPRTDPYYGYTF TGTGCCAGCAGCCCTCGGACGGATCCTTACTATGGCTACACCTTC
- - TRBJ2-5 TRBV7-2 CASSEPMTRGRDPTQYF TGTGCCAGCAGCGAACCCATGACTCGCGGCAGGGATCCGACCCAGTACTTC
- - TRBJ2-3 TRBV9 CASSAHARVLYGYF TGTGCCAGCAGCGCACACGCCAGAGTCCTCTATGGCTATTTT
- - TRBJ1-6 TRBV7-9 CASSFNSSNSPHHF TGTGCCAGCAGCTTTAATTCCAGCAATTCACCCCACCACTTT
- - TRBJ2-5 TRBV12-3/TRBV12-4 CASSFARGLGETQYF TGTGCCAGCAGCTTTGCTAGAGGGCTCGGGGAGACCCAGTACTTC
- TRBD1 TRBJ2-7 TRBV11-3 CASSLRLTGDLSYEQYF TGTGCCAGCAGCTTACGTCTAACAGGGGACCTTTCCTACGAGCAGTACTTC
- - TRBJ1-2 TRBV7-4 CASSLERAGIVYGYTF TGTGCCAGCAGCTTGGAGAGGGCAGGGATCGTATATGGCTACACCTTC
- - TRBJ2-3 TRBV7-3 CASSLTGRPYYQDF TGTGCCAGCAGCTTAACGGGGCGGCCGTATTACCAGGATTTT
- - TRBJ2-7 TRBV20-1 CSARDLGGSNGEQCF TGCAGTGCTAGAGACTTGGGAGGCTCTAACGGCGAGCAGTGCTTC
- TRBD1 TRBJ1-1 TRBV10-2 CAIRESGGTGVEAFF TGCGCCATCCGTGAGTCAGGGGGGACTGGCGTTGAAGCTTTCTTT
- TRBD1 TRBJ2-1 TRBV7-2 CASSLTGGSSYEQFF TGTGCCAGTAGCTTGACAGGGGGTTCCTCCTATGAGCAGTTCTTC
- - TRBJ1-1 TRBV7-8 CASSWVGGPNTEAFF TGTGCCAGCAGTTGGGTGGGGGGGCCGAATACTGAAGCTTTCTTT
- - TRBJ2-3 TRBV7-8 CASSLAGGPDAPHYF TGTGCCAGCAGCTTAGCGGGAGGTCCCGATGCGCCGCATTATTTT
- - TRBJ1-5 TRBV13 CASRWGTARNQPQHF TGTGCCAGCAGATGGGGGACCGCCCGAAATCAGCCCCAGCATTTT
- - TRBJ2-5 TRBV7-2 CASSLPGDPDTQYF TGTGCCAGCAGCTTACCGGGAGATCCCGATACCCAGTACTTC
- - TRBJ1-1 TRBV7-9 CASSLDEGGTEAFF TGTGCCAGCAGCTTAGATGAAGGGGGCACTGAAGCTTTCTTT
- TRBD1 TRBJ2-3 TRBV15 CATSRSLGMTGVTDTQYF TGTGCCACCAGCAGATCGTTGGGTATGACAGGGGTAACAGATACGCAGTATTTT
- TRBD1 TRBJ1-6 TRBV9 CASSDRTGNTGEPLHF TGTGCCAGCAGCGACCGGACAGGGAACACCGGGGAGCCCCTCCACTTT
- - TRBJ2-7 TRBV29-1 CSVVSNSYEQYF TGCAGCGTTGTTTCTAACTCCTACGAGCAGTACTTC
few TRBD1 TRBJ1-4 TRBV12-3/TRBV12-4 CASRRDRADEKLFF TGTGCCAGCAGGAGGGACAGGGCGGATGAAAAACTGTTTTTT
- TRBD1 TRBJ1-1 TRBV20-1 CSALGQGECKNTEAFF TGCAGTGCATTGGGACAGGGTGAATGCAAGAACACTGAAGCTTTCTTT
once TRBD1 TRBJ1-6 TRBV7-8 CASSFHPGGTAPPHF TGTGCCAGCAGCTTTCATCCAGGCGGGACAGCCCCTCCCCACTTT